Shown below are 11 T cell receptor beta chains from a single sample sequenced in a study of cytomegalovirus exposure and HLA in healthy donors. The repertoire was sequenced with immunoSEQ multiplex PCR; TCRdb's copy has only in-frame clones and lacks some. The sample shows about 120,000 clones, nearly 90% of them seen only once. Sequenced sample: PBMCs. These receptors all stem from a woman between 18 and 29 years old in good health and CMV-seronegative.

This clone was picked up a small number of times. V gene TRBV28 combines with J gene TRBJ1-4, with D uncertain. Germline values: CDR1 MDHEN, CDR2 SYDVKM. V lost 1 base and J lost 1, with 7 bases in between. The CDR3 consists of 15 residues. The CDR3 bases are TGTGCCAGCAGTTTATACGGGGTAACTAATGAAAAACTGTTTTTT. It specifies CASSLYGVTNEKLFF.

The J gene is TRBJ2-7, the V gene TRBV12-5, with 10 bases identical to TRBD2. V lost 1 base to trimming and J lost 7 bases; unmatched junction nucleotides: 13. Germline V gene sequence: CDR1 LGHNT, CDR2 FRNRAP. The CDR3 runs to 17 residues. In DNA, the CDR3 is TGTGCTAGTGGTTTGGGGGTCGGGACTAGCGAAACTACGGAGCAGTACTTC. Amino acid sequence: CASGLGVGTSETTEQYF.

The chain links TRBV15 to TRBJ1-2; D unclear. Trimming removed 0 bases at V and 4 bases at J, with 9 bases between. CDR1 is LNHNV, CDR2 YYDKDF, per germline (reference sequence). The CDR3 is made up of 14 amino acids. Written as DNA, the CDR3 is TGTGCCACCAGCAGAGATGGCAGGATCTATGGCTACACCTTC. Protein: CATSRDGRIYGYTF.

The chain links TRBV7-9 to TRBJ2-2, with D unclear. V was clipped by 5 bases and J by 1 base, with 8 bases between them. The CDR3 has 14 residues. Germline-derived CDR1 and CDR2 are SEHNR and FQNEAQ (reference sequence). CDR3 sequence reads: CASSNGWNTGELFF. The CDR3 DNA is TGTGCCAGCAGCAACGGGTGGAACACCGGGGAGCTGTTTTTT.

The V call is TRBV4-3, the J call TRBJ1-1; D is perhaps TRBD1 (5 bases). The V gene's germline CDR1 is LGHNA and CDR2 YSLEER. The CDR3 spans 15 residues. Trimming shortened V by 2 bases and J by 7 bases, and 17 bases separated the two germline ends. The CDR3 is CASSQLLGPAYEAFF. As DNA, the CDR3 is TGCGCCAGCAGCCAACTTCTGGGGCCCGCTTATGAAGCTTTCTTT.

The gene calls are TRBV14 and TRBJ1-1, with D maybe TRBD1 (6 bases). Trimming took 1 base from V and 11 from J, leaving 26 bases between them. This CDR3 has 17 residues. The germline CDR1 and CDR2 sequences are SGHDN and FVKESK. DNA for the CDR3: TGTGCCAGCAGCCAAGGACCTACCGGGACACTAAAACCGGGGGCTTTCTTT. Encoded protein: CASSQGPTGTLKPGAFF.

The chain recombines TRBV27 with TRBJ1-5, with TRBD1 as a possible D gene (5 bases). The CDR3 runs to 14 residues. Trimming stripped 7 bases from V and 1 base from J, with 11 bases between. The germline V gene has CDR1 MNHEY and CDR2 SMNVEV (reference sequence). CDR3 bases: TGTGCCAGCATGGGGGGATTGAGCAATCAGCCCCAGCATTTT. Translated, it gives CASMGGLSNQPQHF.

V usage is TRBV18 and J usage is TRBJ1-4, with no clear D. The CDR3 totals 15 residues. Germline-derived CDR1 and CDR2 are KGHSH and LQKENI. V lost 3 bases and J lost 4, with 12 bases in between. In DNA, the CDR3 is TGTGCCAGCTCACCGGAGGACTTTGGTAATGAAAAACTGTTTTTT. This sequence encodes CASSPEDFGNEKLFF.

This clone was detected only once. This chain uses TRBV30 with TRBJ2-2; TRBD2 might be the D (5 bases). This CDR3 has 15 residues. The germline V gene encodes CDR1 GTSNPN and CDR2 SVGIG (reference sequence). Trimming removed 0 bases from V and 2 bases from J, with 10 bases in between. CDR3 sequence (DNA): TGTGCCTGGAGTGTACCCGGAGGAAACACCGGGGAGCTGTTTTTT. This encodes CAWSVPGGNTGELFF.

CDR3 amino acids: CASSVEGQVGRETQYF. The DNA for the CDR3 is TGTGCCAGCAGCGTAGAGGGGCAGGTGGGGAGGGAGACCCAGTACTTC. The rearrangement links TRBV9 to TRBJ2-5; weak D call: TRBD2 (6 bases). Trimming shortened V by 0 bases and J by 5 bases, and 17 bases separated the two germline ends. CDR3 size: 16 residues. Germline lookup yields CDR1 SGDLS and CDR2 YYNGEE.

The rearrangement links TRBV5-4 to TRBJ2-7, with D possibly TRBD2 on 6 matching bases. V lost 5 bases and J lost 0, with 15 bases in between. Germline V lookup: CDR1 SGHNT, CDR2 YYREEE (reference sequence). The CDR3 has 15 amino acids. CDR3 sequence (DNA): TGTGCCAGCAGTTGGGGACTTCCGGACTCCTACGAGCAGTACTTC. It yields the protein CASSWGLPDSYEQYF.